A selection of T cell receptor beta chains follows, all from one sample in a study of T cell changes during pregnancy in multiple sclerosis. Sequencing was performed with immunoSEQ multiplex PCR; in TCRdb, only in-frame clones are kept and a portion is missing. Counted here are more than 35,000 clones, more than 75% occurring once; the ten biggest clones make up 5.9%. The input for sequencing was CD8+ T cells from peripheral blood mononuclear cells, taken after pregnancy. Receptor source: a female donor in good health, enrolled as a control in a pregnancy study. The CDR3 runs from the conserved cysteine through the conserved F or W. A D gene is named only where the DNA matches it firmly. Some rows have no size entry. The others give once, few or many, or a class for an expanded clone.

TRBJ2-1 TRBV19 TRBD2 once TGTGCCAGTAGTAGGAGGGGGGAGTACAGGACTAGCGGGGGTCGGAATGAGCAGTTCTTC CASSRRGEYRTSGGRNEQFF
TRBJ1-4 TRBV5-6 - - TGTGCCAGCAGCTTGGAGGGCAGGGATGATGAAAAACTGTTTTTT CASSLEGRDDEKLFF
TRBJ1-1 TRBV13 TRBD1 - TGTGCCAGCAGCTCCAAGACAGGGACGGGCACTGAAGCTTTCTTT CASSSKTGTGTEAFF
TRBJ2-4 TRBV7-2 TRBD1 once TGTGCCAGCAGCTTCTTTTTACAGGGGACCAAAAACATTCAGTACTTC CASSFFLQGTKNIQYF
TRBJ2-4 TRBV4-3 TRBD1 - TGCGCCAGCAGCCTCGGGACAGGTCACAGTGCCAAAAACATTCAGTACTTC CASSLGTGHSAKNIQYF
TRBJ2-5 TRBV19 TRBD1 - TGTGCCAGTAGTACCCGGGACAGCCTCCAAGAGACCCAGTACTTC CASSTRDSLQETQYF
TRBJ2-1 TRBV7-3 - - TGTGCCAGCAGCCCCCTAGTAGGCGGGCATGAGCAGTTCTTC CASSPLVGGHEQFF
TRBJ1-6 TRBV5-8 - - TGTGCCAGCAGTTCTCGGTCACCCCTCCACTTT CASSSRSPLHF
TRBJ1-1 TRBV5-4 TRBD1 - TGTGCCAGCAGCCAGAATGAGGGGGCGCCGGACACTGAAGCTTTCTTT CASSQNEGAPDTEAFF
TRBJ2-1 TRBV7-9 TRBD2 once TGTGCCAGCAGCATGGTAGCGGGGGGTCTAAAACCGCATGAGCAGTTCTTC CASSMVAGGLKPHEQFF
TRBJ2-1 TRBV4-3 TRBD1 - TGCGCCAGCAGCTCCCGACAGGGAATCTACAATGAGCAGTTCTTC CASSSRQGIYNEQFF
TRBJ2-1 TRBV7-6 - - TGTGCCAGCAGCTTGAACAGGGTCGATGAGCAGTTCTTC CASSLNRVDEQFF
TRBJ2-1 TRBV5-1 - - TGCGCCAGCAGCTCTATACTAGGCGACAATGAGCAGTTCTTC CASSSILGDNEQFF
TRBJ2-1 TRBV27 - - TGTGCCAGCAGGGTCGGCAATGAGCAGTTCTTC CASRVGNEQFF
TRBJ2-5 TRBV4-3 - - TGCGCCAGCAGCGAGGGAGGAGGGGGCGGCGAAGAGACCCAGTACTTC CASSEGGGGGEETQYF
TRBJ1-1 TRBV7-9 - once TGTGCCAGCAGCAAACCGGGGGGAACTGAAGCTTTCTTT CASSKPGGTEAFF
TRBJ1-2 TRBV27 - once TGTGCCAGCAGTTCACAGGCCAGCCCCTATGGCTACACCTTC CASSSQASPYGYTF
TRBJ2-3 TRBV14 - - TGTGCCAGCAGCCAAGTTCAGGATACGCAGTATTTT CASSQVQDTQYF
TRBJ2-3 TRBV27 TRBD2 - TGTGCCAGCAGGCGGGGGGCCACAGATACGCAGTATTTT CASRRGATDTQYF
TRBJ1-1 TRBV6-5 - - TGTGCCAGCAGTTACCACAGGGAATACACTGAAGCTTTCTTT CASSYHREYTEAFF
TRBJ1-4 TRBV4-1 - once TGCGCCAGCAGCCAAGATCGGGGGATTCGGGAAAAACTGTTTTTT CASSQDRGIREKLFF
TRBJ2-1 TRBV4-1 TRBD2 - TGCGCCAGCAGCCAAGATAGTAGCGGGGGCCTTGAGCAGTTCTTC CASSQDSSGGLEQFF
TRBJ1-3 TRBV7-3 - few TGTGCCAGCAGCTTCGACGGGGGGACCATATATTTT CASSFDGGTIYF
TRBJ2-1 TRBV7-3 - - TGTGCCAGCAGCTTATTGGCGGGGGCGACCTACAATGAGCAGTTCTTC CASSLLAGATYNEQFF
TRBJ2-3 TRBV19 - - TGTGCCAGTAGTATAGTAGCGTTTAGCACAGATACGCAGTATTTT CASSIVAFSTDTQYF
TRBJ1-1 TRBV30 TRBD1 - TGTGCCTGGAGCAAAGGGCAGGGGGCCACTGAAGCTTTCTTT CAWSKGQGATEAFF
TRBJ2-1 TRBV6-6 - once TGTGCCAGCCATCGAGGCAATGAGCAGTTCTTC CASHRGNEQFF
TRBJ2-3 TRBV4-2 TRBD2 once TGTGCCAGCAGCCCAAGCCGCGGGGGGGGGCAGGGCACAGATACGCAGTATTTT CASSPSRGGGQGTDTQYF
TRBJ2-1 TRBV7-3 TRBD1 - TGTGCCAGCAGCTTAACCCCGGGACAGCCGATTAACAATGAGCAGTTCTTC CASSLTPGQPINNEQFF
TRBJ2-1 TRBV7-2 - - TGTGCCAGCAGCTTAGCCAGCCAGGGGACGAATGAGCAGTTCTTC CASSLASQGTNEQFF
TRBJ2-3 TRBV6-5 - once TGTGCCAGCAGCCGCAGGACTAGCACAGATACGCAGTATTTT CASSRRTSTDTQYF
TRBJ1-5 TRBV30 - - TGTGCCTGGAGTACCGGGACTGGCAATCAGCCCCAGCATTTT CAWSTGTGNQPQHF
TRBJ1-2 TRBV27 - - TGTGCCAGCAGTTTTCGGGGGAACTATGGCTACACCTTC CASSFRGNYGYTF
TRBJ2-3 TRBV13 - - TGTGCCAGCAGCTTACGGGGGGCGGCTAGCACAGATACGCAGTATTTT CASSLRGAASTDTQYF
TRBJ2-1 TRBV4-3 TRBD2 - TGCGCCAGCAGCCAAGGGCCCGGGGGGTATGAGCAGTTCTTC CASSQGPGGYEQFF
TRBJ2-1 TRBV4-3 - once TGCGCCAGCAACAAGGGGGAAGACTACAATGAGCAGTTCTTC CASNKGEDYNEQFF
TRBJ2-7 TRBV2 TRBD2 - TGTGCCAGCAGTGAATGGGGACTAGCTTACGAGCAGTACTTC CASSEWGLAYEQYF
TRBJ1-1 TRBV4-2 - few TGTGCCAGCAGCCAAGAGGTGGGGGGGAACACTGAAGCTTTCTTT CASSQEVGGNTEAFF
TRBJ1-1 TRBV4-3 - - TGCGCCAGCAGCCAAGTCATGAACACTGAAGCTTTCTTT CASSQVMNTEAFF
TRBJ1-1 TRBV25-1 - - TGTGCCAGCAGTGAATATAGGGGACTTGAAGCTTTCTTT CASSEYRGLEAFF
TRBJ2-1 TRBV6-5 - - TGTGCCAGCAGTTATGGGGGGTCGGTTGAGCAGTTCTTC CASSYGGSVEQFF
TRBJ1-1 TRBV5-4 - - TGTGCCAGCAGTTCGGACAGACCTGAAGCTTTCTTT CASSSDRPEAFF
TRBJ1-2 TRBV10-3 TRBD1 - TGTGCCATCAGTGAGTCGGCAGGGGGAAGTAACTATGGCTACACCTTC CAISESAGGSNYGYTF
TRBJ2-4 TRBV12-5 - once TGTGCTAGTGGTTTGGGGGGAGGGGGGAACATTCAGTACTTC CASGLGGGGNIQYF
TRBJ2-5 TRBV5-1 TRBD2 - TGCGCCAGCAAAGCTAGCGGGGGGCCGGCGGGAGAAGAGACCCAGTACTTC CASKASGGPAGEETQYF
TRBJ1-1 TRBV7-8 - - TGTGCCAGCAGCTTAGGTTTGGGGCTTGAAGCTTTCTTT CASSLGLGLEAFF
TRBJ2-7 TRBV5-6 - - TGTGCCAGCAGCTTGGATTCCAGCGAGCAGTACTTC CASSLDSSEQYF
TRBJ2-3 TRBV13 TRBD1 once TGTGCCAGCAGCTTGAGCGGGACAGGGCGGACAGATACGCAGTATTTT CASSLSGTGRTDTQYF
TRBJ2-7 TRBV29-1 TRBD1 - TGCAGCGTTGGGGACAGGGGTGTCGGCTACGAGCAGTACTTC CSVGDRGVGYEQYF
TRBJ2-6 TRBV10-1 TRBD1 - TGCGCCAGCACCCTTTGGGGGACAGGGCCATCTGGGGCCAACGTCCTGACTTTC CASTLWGTGPSGANVLTF
TRBJ2-7 TRBV5-1 - - TGCGCCAGCAGCTTGTCTGGCGGAACCTACGAGCAGTACTTC CASSLSGGTYEQYF
TRBJ1-5 TRBV27 - - TGTGCCAGCAGCCCGGGGGGGCAGCCCCAGCATTTT CASSPGGQPQHF
TRBJ2-5 TRBV19 - - TGTGCCAGTAGTATAGGCGGGGAGACCCAGTACTTC CASSIGGETQYF
TRBJ2-7 TRBV19 TRBD2 - TGTGCCAGTTCCTTAGCGGGGGGCTCCTACGAGCAGTACTTC CASSLAGGSYEQYF
TRBJ1-1 TRBV28 - - TGTGCCAGCAGTTTAGTCCCTGTCGACACTGAAGCTTTCTTT CASSLVPVDTEAFF